This TCR beta chain is drawn from a study of blood T cell repertoires in COVID-19. The wider study: Some COVID-19 samples were acute and others convalescent; all came from the United States, Italy and Spain.

Germline V gives CDR1 SEHNR, CDR2 FQNEAQ (reference sequence). V trimming: 5 bases; J trimming: 6 bases; junction bases outside the gene matches: 10. This CDR3 comprises 15 residues. Some clones are missing from TCRdb's copy, which holds only in-frame ones; the method was immunoSEQ multiplex PCR. The repertoire has over 150,000 clones, about 85% of them found once; the top ten carry around 8.4%. The sequencing sample was made of peripheral blood. The chain uses TRBV7-9 and TRBJ2-3; 8 positions agree with TRBD2. The receptor's source is a woman aged 80 or over with COVID-19, enrolled during active disease. In DNA form, the CDR3 reads TGTGCCAGCAGCCCACGTCGGACTAGCCAGGATACGCAGTATTTT. Amino acid sequence: CASSPRRTSQDTQYF.